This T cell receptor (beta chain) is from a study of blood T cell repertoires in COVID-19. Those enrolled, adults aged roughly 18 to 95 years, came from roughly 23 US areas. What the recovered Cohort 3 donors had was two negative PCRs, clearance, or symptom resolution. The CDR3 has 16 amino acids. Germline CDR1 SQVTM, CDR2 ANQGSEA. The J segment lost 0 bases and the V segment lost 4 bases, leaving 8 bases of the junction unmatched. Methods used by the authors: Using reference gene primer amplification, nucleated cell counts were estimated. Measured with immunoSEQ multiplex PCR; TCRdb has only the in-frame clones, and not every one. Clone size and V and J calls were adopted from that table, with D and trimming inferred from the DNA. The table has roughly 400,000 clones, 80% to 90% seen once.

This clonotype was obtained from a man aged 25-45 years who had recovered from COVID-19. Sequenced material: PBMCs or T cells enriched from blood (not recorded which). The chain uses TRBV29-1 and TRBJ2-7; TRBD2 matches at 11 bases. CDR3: CSVAGLAASSSYEQYF. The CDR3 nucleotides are TGCAGCGTTGCGGGACTAGCGGCGTCTAGCTCCTACGAGCAGTACTTC.